Each of the 24 T cell receptor beta chains below was sequenced from the same sample in a study of OX40 agonist ivuxolimab in advanced cancers. Libraries were made using the immunoSEQ multiplex PCR assay. TCRdb took this table from immuneACCESS and kept in-frame rearrangements with V and J called. Such tables lack part of the clones; where checked against another copy, unresolved V genes explain under half of the gap, and the rest is unexplained. The sample contains more than 75,000 clones, 84% of them found a single time. In total, the top ten clones hold 0.9% to 1.2% of the sample. The sample was CD4+ or CD8+ T cells sorted from blood, taken in a trial of the OX40 agonist ivuxolimab. The receptors were gathered from an adult with an advanced solid tumor such as melanoma, head and neck, liver or kidney cancer.

This chain joins TRBV29-1 and TRBJ2-5; D is ambiguous. V lost 3 bases and J lost 8, with 7 bases in between. This CDR3 region has 10 residues. Per the germline V gene, CDR1 is SQVTM and CDR2 is ANQGSEA. The CDR3, as DNA: TGCAGCGTTGACTCCGAAACCCAGTACTTC. Protein sequence: CSVDSETQYF. Combining the CDR3 with reference TRBV29-1 and TRBJ2-5 gives the whole variable domain SAVISQKPSRDICQRGTSLTIQCQVDSQVTMMFWYRQQPGQSLTLIATANQGSEATYESGFVIDKFPISRPNLTFSTLTVSNMSPEDSSIYLCSVDSETQYFGPGTRLLVL.

This clone was seen a single time. V is TRBV19 and J is TRBJ2-7; tentatively, D is TRBD2 (6 bases). The CDR3 extends over 14 amino acids. The V end lost 5 bases, the J end lost 3 bases, and 14 bases lay between the germline ends. Germline-derived CDR1 and CDR2 are LNHDA and SQIVND (reference sequence). The CDR3 bases are TGTGCCAGTAGTCCAGGGAGGCAGGGCTACGAGCAGTACTTC. It encodes CASSPGRQGYEQYF.

The genes are TRBV5-1 and TRBJ2-1; tentative D call: TRBD1 (5 bases). V lost 1 base, J lost 13 bases, and 12 bases lay in between. This CDR3 spans 12 amino acids. Germline assignment: CDR1 SGHRS and CDR2 YFSETQ. In DNA, the CDR3 is TGCGCCAGCAGCTTGCGCAGGGATGTACAGTTCTTC. Translation gives CASSLRRDVQFF. Drawing the rest from reference TRBV5-1 and TRBJ2-1, the complete variable domain is KAGVTQTPRYLIKTRGQQVTLSCSPISGHRSVSWYQQTPGQGLQFLFEYFSETQRNKGNFPGRFSGRQFSNSRSEMNVSTLELGDSALYLCASSLRRDVQFFGPGTRLTVL.

The gene calls are TRBV5-1 and TRBJ1-2, with unresolved D. CDR3 length: 12 residues. The germline CDR1 and CDR2 sequences are SGHRS and YFSETQ. The V end was cut by 4 bases, the J end by 6 bases, with 10 bases between. CDR3 amino acids: CASSPDGNGYTF. Here the CDR3 DNA reads TGCGCCAGCAGCCCCGACGGGAATGGCTACACCTTC.

The chain is built from TRBV11-2 and TRBJ2-2; D perhaps matches TRBD2 (7 bases). Germline CDR1 reads SGHAT; CDR2 reads FQNNGV. The ends were cut back, 5 bases at V and 9 bases at J, with 19 bases in the middle. The CDR3 runs to 15 residues. In nucleotides, the CDR3 is TGTGCCAGCAGCATACTTGGAGGGGGGGCGCGGGAGCTGTTTTTT. It encodes CASSILGGGARELFF.

The rearrangement links TRBV7-6 to TRBJ2-3, with D perhaps matching TRBD1 (5 bases). Germline loops: CDR1 SGHVS, CDR2 FNYEAQ. The CDR3 has 12 amino acids. Trimming left V 1 base short and J 6 bases short, with 5 bases between. This chain's CDR3 is CASSLEGDTQYF. The CDR3 region has the DNA TGTGCCAGCAGCTTAGAGGGGGATACGCAGTATTTT.

The V call is TRBV28, the J call TRBJ2-7, with 7 bases matching TRBD1. This CDR3 has 14 residues. V shed 6 bases, J shed 3 bases, and the junction held 8 bases outside the gene matches. Per germline, CDR1 MDHEN and CDR2 SYDVKM. CDR3 coding DNA: TGTGCCAGCAGAGATTCAACAGGGGTCTACGAGCAGTACTTC. Translating it yields CASRDSTGVYEQYF.

This clone was recorded once. The rearrangement uses TRBV9 and TRBJ1-2, with D hard to call. The CDR3 has 15 amino acids. The germline V gene has CDR1 SGDLS and CDR2 YYNGEE. Trimming shortened V by 0 bases and J by 3 bases, and 12 bases separated the two germline ends. The CDR3 DNA reads as TGTGCCAGCAGCGTAGCTTTGGCCGGGGACTATGGCTACACCTTC. It translates to CASSVALAGDYGYTF.

V and J are TRBV19 and TRBJ1-5; D uncertain. This CDR3 comprises 12 residues. Germline assignment: CDR1 LNHDA and CDR2 SQIVND (reference sequence). V was trimmed by 3 bases and J by 5 bases, leaving 5 bases between them. The CDR3 here is CASSISDQPQHF. In nucleotides, the CDR3 is TGTGCCAGTAGTATCTCAGATCAGCCCCAGCATTTT. Full variable domain (missing parts from reference TRBV19 and TRBJ1-5): DGGITQSPKYLFRKEGQNVTLSCEQNLNHDAMYWYRQDPGQGLRLIYYSQIVNDFQKGDIAEGYSVSREKKESFPLTVTSAQKNPTAFYLCASSISDQPQHFGDGTRLSIL.

The chain carries TRBV15 and TRBJ2-4, with 9 bases matching TRBD2. The CDR3 has 16 residues. J lost 7 bases, V lost 5 bases, and 12 bases had no gene match. The germline V gene has CDR1 LNHNV and CDR2 YYDKDF (reference sequence). CDR3 bases: TGTGCCACCAGCGGGACCAGCGGGGGGAAGGTGAACATTCAGTACTTC. Translating gives CATSGTSGGKVNIQYF.

J is TRBJ2-1 and V is TRBV29-1; 7 nucleotides line up with TRBD1. Germline loops: CDR1 SQVTM, CDR2 ANQGSEA. The ends lost 6 bases at V and 6 bases at J; junction bases unmatched: 14. This CDR3 spans 15 amino acids. CDR3 in DNA: TGCAGCGTCCAGACAGGGACCCTCCGTGGCAATGAGCAGTTCTTC. Amino acid sequence: CSVQTGTLRGNEQFF.

This clone was seen a handful of times. The CDR3 region is CASSSQGHSYNEQFF. In DNA form, the CDR3 reads TGTGCCAGCAGTTCTCAGGGGCACTCCTACAATGAGCAGTTCTTC. This rearrangement joins TRBV27 to TRBJ2-1; TRBD1 might be the D (6 bases). Germline V gene lookup returns CDR1 MNHEY and CDR2 SMNVEV (reference sequence). The CDR3 has 15 residues. Trimming removed 4 bases at V and 0 bases at J, with 10 bases between.

In this sample, this clone turned up once. J is TRBJ1-5 and V is TRBV5-6, with D possibly matching TRBD1 (5 bases). Trimming cost V 1 base and J 8 bases, with 16 bases left between them. Germline V gene lookup returns CDR1 SGHDT and CDR2 YYEEEE. The CDR3 totals 15 residues. The CDR3 protein is CASSLMSDSAKPQHF. CDR3 nucleotide sequence: TGTGCCAGCAGCTTGATGAGCGACAGCGCAAAGCCCCAGCATTTT.

The chain combines TRBV5-4 with TRBJ2-3, with 13 bases identical to TRBD2. The J segment lost 4 bases and the V segment lost 4 bases, leaving 9 bases of the junction unmatched. CDR1 and CDR2 from the germline V gene are SGHNT and YYREEE (reference sequence). The CDR3 is 17 amino acids. Here the CDR3 DNA reads TGTGCCAGCAGCCGGACTAGCGGGGGACGGTTGCCAGATACGCAGTATTTT. The encoded protein is CASSRTSGGRLPDTQYF.

V gene TRBV7-3 combines with J gene TRBJ1-2, with TRBD1 as a possible D gene (5 bases). This CDR3 has 15 amino acids. V gave up 5 bases and J gave up 7 bases, with 20 bases separating them. CDR1 is SGHTA and CDR2 is FQGTGA in the germline V gene. CDR3 in DNA: TGTGCCAGCAGCCCCAATGCAGGGAGCCTCCTTGGCTACACCTTC. The encoded protein is CASSPNAGSLLGYTF.

This clone was counted a single time. V usage is TRBV4-2 and J usage is TRBJ2-2; D is unresolved. The CDR3 covers 13 residues. V was trimmed by 2 bases and J by 5 bases, leaving 6 bases between them. From germline, CDR1 is LGHNA and CDR2 YNFKEQ. The CDR3 coding sequence is TGTGCCAGCAGCCAACCGGTTACCGGGGAGCTGTTTTTT. Its protein is CASSQPVTGELFF.

The rearrangement links TRBV5-6 to TRBJ2-2, with D possibly matching TRBD2 (6 bases). V gave up 3 bases and J gave up 0 bases, with 12 bases separating them. This CDR3 spans 16 amino acids. CDR1 and CDR2 from the germline V gene are SGHDT and YYEEEE. The CDR3 region has the DNA TGTGCCAGCAGCTGGCGGCGGGGCGCGAACACCGGGGAGCTGTTTTTT. Translated: CASSWRRGANTGELFF.

The genes are TRBV7-6 and TRBJ2-7; D not certain. The germline gives CDR1 SGHVS, CDR2 FNYEAQ. There are 13 residues in the CDR3. Trimming took 3 bases from V and 6 from J, leaving 12 bases between them. CDR3 DNA sequence: TGTGCCAGCAGCTTTGAGCGTTGGACCGAGCAGTACTTC. It encodes CASSFERWTEQYF.

The chain links TRBV9 to TRBJ2-3; 9 positions agree with TRBD2. The CDR3 loop spans 16 amino acids. In germline, CDR1 is SGDLS, CDR2 YYNGEE. V was pared by 4 bases and J by 4 bases, with 10 bases of the junction left unmatched. CDR3 DNA: TGTGCCAGCAGCCCTTTAGGGACTAGCCTCGCAGATACGCAGTATTTT. Its translation is CASSPLGTSLADTQYF.

The rearrangement links TRBV27 to TRBJ1-1; D unresolved. V was trimmed by 5 bases and J by 4 bases, leaving 5 bases between them. Germline V gene sequence: CDR1 MNHEY, CDR2 SMNVEV (reference sequence). This CDR3 comprises 11 residues. The CDR3 loop is CASSGPTEAFF. The CDR3 DNA reads as TGTGCCAGCAGTGGACCCACTGAAGCTTTCTTT.

V gene TRBV6-5 combines with J gene TRBJ1-1; TRBD1 is a possible D gene (5 bases). V dropped 6 bases and J dropped 5 bases, with 19 bases sitting between them. Germline CDR1 is MNHEY and CDR2 is SVGAGI. The CDR3 sequence is 15 residues long. CDR3 sequence reads: CASRLGGSLRTEAFF. CDR3 in DNA: TGTGCCAGCAGACTGGGGGGGTCCCTACGGACTGAAGCTTTCTTT.

The chain links TRBV7-2 to TRBJ1-2, with 7 bases fitting TRBD1. Germline V gives CDR1 SGHTA, CDR2 FQGNSA. V shed 5 bases and J 6 bases; nucleotides not matched to a gene: 12. The CDR3 has 15 amino acids. CDR3 sequence (DNA): TGTGCCAGCAGCACACGACAGGGCGGAGGAAATGGCTACACCTTC. Translated: CASSTRQGGGNGYTF.

This clone is a singleton in its sample. The genes are TRBV29-1 and TRBJ2-1; TRBD1 or TRBD2 may be the D gene (6 bases each). Trimming pared 3 bases from V and 5 bases from J, leaving 14 bases between. Germline loops: CDR1 SQVTM, CDR2 ANQGSEA. This CDR3 is 14 amino acids long. CDR3 sequence reads: CSVDGGRGDNEQFF. DNA of the CDR3: TGCAGCGTTGACGGGGGTAGGGGGGACAATGAGCAGTTCTTC.

CDR3 sequence: CASSLDWGNDSPLHF. The CDR3 DNA sequence: TGTGCCAGCAGCTTGGATTGGGGGAACGATTCACCCCTCCACTTT. The rearrangement links TRBV5-4 to TRBJ1-6, with D tentatively TRBD1 (5 bases). The CDR3 has 15 amino acids. V was cut by 0 bases and J by 8 bases, with 12 bases left in between. CDR1 and CDR2 from the germline V gene are SGHNT and YYREEE (reference sequence).